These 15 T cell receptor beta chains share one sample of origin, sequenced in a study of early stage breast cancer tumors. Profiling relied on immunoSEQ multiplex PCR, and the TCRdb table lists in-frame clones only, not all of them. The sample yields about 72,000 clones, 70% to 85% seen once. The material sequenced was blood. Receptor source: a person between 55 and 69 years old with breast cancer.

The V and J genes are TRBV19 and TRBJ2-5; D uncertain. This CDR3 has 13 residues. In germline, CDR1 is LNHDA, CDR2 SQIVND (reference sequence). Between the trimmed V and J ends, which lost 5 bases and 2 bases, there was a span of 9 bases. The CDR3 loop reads CASSPSKQETQYF. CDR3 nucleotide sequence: TGTGCCAGTAGTCCTTCAAAGCAAGAGACCCAGTACTTC.

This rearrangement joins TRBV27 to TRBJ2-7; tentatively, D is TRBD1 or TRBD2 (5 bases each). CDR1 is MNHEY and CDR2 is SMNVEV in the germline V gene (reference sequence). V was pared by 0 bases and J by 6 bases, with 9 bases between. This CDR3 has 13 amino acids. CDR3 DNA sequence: TGTGCCAGCAGTTTATCCCAGGGACCCGAGCAGTACTTC. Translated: CASSLSQGPEQYF.

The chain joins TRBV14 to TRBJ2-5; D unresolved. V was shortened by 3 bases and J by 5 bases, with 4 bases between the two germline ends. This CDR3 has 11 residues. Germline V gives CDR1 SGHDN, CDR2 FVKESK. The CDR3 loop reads CASSHTETQYF. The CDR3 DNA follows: TGTGCCAGCAGCCACACGGAGACCCAGTACTTC.

This CDR3 reads CAIGQGGETQYF. The CDR3 bases are TGTGCCATCGGACAGGGAGGAGAGACCCAGTACTTC. This chain connects TRBV10-3 to TRBJ2-5, with 8 positions matching TRBD1. There are 12 residues in the CDR3. With 8 bases clipped from V and 4 bases from J, the junction kept 3 bases outside the gene matches. Looked up from germline, CDR1 is ENHRY and CDR2 is SYGVKD.

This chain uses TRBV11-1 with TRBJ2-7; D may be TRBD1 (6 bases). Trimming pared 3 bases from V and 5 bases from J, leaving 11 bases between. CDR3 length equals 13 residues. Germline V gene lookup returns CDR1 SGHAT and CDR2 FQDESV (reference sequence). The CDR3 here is CASSLNRADEQYF. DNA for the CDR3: TGTGCCAGCAGCTTGAACAGGGCGGACGAGCAGTACTTC. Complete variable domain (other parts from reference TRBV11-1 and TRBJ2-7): EAEVAQSPRYKITEKSQAVAFWCDPISGHATLYWYRQILGQGPELLVQFQDESVVDDSQLPKDRFSAERLKGVDSTLKIQPAELGDSAMYLCASSLNRADEQYFGPGTRLTVT.

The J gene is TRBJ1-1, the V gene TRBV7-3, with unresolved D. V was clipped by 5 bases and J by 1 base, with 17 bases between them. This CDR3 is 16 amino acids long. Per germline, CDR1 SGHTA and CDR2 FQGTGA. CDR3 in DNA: TGTGCCAGCAGCATCCGCAGGAGGACGGAGAACACTGAAGCTTTCTTT. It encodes CASSIRRRTENTEAFF.

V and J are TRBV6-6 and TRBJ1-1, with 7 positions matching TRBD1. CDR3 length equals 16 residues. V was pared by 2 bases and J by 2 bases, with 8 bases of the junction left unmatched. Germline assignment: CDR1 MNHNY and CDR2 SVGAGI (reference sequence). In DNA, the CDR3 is TGTGCCAGCAGTTACCCACCGAGGACAGGCAACACTGAAGCTTTCTTT. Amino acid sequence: CASSYPPRTGNTEAFF.

The CDR3 loop reads CASSRRGGSGNTIYF. In nucleotides, the CDR3 is TGTGCCAGCAGTCGCAGGGGAGGCTCTGGAAACACCATATATTTT. This chain links TRBV11-2 with TRBJ1-3; D is perhaps TRBD1 (6 bases). CDR1 SGHAT and CDR2 FQNNGV come from the germline V gene. V was clipped by 6 bases and J by 0 bases, with 12 bases between them. The CDR3 runs to 15 residues.

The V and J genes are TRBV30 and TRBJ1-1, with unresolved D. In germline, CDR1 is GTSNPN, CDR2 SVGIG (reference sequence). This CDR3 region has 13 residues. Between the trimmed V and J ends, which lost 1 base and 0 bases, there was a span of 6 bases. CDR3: CAWSDPLNTEAFF. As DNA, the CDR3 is TGTGCCTGGAGTGATCCCCTGAACACTGAAGCTTTCTTT.

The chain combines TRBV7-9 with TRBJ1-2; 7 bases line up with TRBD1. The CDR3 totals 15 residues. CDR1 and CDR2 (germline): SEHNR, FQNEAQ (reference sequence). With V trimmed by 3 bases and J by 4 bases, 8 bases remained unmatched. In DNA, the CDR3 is TGTGCCAGCAGCTTGACAGGGCGCGATGGCTATGGCTACACCTTC. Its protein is CASSLTGRDGYGYTF.

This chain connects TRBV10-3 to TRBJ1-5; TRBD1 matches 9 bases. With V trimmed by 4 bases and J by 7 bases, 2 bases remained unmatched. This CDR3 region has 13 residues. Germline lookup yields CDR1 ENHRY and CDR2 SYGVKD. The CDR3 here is CAISGDRAQPQHF. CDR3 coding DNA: TGTGCCATCAGTGGGGACAGGGCCCAGCCCCAGCATTTT.

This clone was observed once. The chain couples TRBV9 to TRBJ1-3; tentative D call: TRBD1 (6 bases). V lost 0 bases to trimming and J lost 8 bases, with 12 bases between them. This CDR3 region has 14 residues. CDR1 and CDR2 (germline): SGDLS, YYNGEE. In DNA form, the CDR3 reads TGTGCCAGCAGCGTAGAGGGGGGGGTGGACACCATATATTTT. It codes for CASSVEGGVDTIYF.

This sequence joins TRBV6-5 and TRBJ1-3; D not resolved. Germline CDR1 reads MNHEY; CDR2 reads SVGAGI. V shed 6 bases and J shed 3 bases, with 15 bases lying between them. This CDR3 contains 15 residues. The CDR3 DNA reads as TGTGCCAGCAGCGTTAGTAGAAGTAATGGAAACACCATATATTTT. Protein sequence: CASSVSRSNGNTIYF.

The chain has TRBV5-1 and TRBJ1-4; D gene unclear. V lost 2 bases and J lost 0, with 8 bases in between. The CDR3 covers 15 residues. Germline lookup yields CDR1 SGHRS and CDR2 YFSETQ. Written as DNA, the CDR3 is TGCGCCAGCAGCTTTGGAGATCCAACTAATGAAAAACTGTTTTTT. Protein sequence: CASSFGDPTNEKLFF. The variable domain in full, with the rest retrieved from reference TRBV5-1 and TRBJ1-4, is KAGVTQTPRYLIKTRGQQVTLSCSPISGHRSVSWYQQTPGQGLQFLFEYFSETQRNKGNFPGRFSGRQFSNSRSEMNVSTLELGDSALYLCASSFGDPTNEKLFFGSGTQLSVL.

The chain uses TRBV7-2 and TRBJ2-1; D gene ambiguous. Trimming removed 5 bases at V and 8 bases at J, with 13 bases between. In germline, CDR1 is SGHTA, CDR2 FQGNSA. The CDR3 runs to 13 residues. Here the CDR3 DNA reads TGTGCCAGCAGCCTACCCATAGGAGATGAGCAGTTCTTC. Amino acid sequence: CASSLPIGDEQFF.